This T cell receptor beta chain was sequenced for a study of blood T cell repertoires in COVID-19. CDR1 is SGHTA and CDR2 is FQGNSA in the germline V gene. CDR3 length equals 16 residues. V shed 5 bases, J shed 4 bases, and the junction held 9 bases outside the gene matches. Original processing notes: Reference gene primer amplification in the assay estimated nucleated cell counts. The protocol was immunoSEQ multiplex PCR, while the TCRdb copy is restricted to in-frame clones and leaves out a portion. Clonal size and the V and J genes are those of that table, whereas D and trimming came from the DNA. This table has 130,000 or so clones, about 81% appearing once.

This TCR was sampled from a woman at least 80 years old with acute or convalescent COVID-19. The chain is built from TRBV7-2 and TRBJ2-1; 9 bases agree with TRBD2. The specimen was peripheral blood. Here the CDR3 reads CASSGRGGAGYNEQFF. In nucleotides, the CDR3 is TGTGCCAGCAGCGGCCGCGGGGGGGCCGGGTACAATGAGCAGTTCTTC.